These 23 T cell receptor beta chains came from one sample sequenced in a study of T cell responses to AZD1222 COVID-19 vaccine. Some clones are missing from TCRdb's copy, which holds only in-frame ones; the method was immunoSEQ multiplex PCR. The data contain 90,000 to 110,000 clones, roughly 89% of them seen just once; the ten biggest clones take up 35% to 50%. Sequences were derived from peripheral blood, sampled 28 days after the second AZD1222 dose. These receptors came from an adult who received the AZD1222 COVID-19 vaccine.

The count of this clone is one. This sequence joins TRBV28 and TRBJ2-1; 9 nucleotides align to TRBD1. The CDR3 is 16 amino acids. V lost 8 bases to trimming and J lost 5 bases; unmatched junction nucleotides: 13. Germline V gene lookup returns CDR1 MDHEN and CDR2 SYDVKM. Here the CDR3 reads CASSNRGGQGHNEQFF. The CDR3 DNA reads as TGTGCCAGCTCCAACCGAGGGGGACAGGGTCACAATGAGCAGTTCTTC.

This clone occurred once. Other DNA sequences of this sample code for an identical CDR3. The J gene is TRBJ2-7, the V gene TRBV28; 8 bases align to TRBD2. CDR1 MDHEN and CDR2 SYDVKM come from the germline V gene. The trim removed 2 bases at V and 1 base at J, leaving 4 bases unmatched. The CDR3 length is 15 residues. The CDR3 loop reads CASSLGASGSYEQYF. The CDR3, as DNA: TGTGCCAGCAGTTTAGGGGCTAGCGGGTCCTACGAGCAGTACTTC.

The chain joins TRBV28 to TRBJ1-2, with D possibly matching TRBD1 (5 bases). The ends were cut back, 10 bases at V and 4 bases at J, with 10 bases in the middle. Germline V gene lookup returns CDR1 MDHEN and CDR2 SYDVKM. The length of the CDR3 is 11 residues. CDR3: CATSGVYGYTF. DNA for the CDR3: TGTGCCACCTCGGGGGTCTATGGCTACACCTTC.

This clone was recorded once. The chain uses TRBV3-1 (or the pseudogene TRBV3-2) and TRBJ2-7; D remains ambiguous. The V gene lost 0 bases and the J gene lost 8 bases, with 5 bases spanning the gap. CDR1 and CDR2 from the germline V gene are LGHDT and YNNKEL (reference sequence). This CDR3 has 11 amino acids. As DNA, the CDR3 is TGTGCCAGCAGCCAAGAAGTTAAGCAGTACTTC. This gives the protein CASSQEVKQYF.

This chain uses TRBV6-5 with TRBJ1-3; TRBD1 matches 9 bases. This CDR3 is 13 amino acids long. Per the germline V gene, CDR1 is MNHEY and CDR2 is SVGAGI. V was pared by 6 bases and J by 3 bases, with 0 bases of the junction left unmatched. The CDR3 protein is CASRDRGGNTIYF. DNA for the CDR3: TGTGCCAGCAGGGACAGGGGTGGAAACACCATATATTTT.

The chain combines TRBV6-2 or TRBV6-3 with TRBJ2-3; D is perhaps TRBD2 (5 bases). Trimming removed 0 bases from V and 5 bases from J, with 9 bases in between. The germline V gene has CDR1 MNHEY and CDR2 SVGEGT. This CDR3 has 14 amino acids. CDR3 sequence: CASSYSGGRDTQYF. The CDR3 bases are TGTGCCAGCAGTTACTCGGGCGGGCGAGATACGCAGTATTTT.

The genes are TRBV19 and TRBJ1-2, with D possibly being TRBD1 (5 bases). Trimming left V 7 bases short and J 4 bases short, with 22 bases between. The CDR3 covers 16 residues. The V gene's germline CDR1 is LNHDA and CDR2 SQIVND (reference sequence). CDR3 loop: CASMTSWGSNLYGYTF. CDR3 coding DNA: TGTGCCAGTATGACGAGTTGGGGCAGCAACCTCTATGGCTACACCTTC.

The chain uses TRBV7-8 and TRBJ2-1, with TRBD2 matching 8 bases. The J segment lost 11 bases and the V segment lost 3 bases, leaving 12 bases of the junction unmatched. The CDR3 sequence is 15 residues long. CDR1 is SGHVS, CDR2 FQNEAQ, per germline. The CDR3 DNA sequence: TGTGCCAGCAGCTTCGGGAGGGCAGCCGACGTACAGCAGTTCTTC. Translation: CASSFGRAADVQQFF.

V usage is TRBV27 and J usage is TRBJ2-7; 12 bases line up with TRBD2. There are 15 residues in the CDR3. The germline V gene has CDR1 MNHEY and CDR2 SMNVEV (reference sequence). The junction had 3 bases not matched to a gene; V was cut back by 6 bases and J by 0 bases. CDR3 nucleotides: TGTGCCAGCAGCTCGGGACTAGCGGGCTCCTACGAGCAGTACTTC. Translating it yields CASSSGLAGSYEQYF.

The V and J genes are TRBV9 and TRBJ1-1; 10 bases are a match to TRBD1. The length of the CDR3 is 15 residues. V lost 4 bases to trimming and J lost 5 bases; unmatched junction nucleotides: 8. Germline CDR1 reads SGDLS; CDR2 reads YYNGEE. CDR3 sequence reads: CASSTRDRGSTEAFF. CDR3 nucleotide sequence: TGTGCCAGCAGCACCCGGGACAGGGGAAGTACTGAAGCTTTCTTT.

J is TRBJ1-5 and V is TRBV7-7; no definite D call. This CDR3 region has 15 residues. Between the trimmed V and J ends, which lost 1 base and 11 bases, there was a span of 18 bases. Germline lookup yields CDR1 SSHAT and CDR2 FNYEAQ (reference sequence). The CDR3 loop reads CASSLGGPGLESQHF. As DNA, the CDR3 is TGTGCCAGCAGCTTAGGAGGCCCCGGACTCGAGTCCCAGCATTTT.

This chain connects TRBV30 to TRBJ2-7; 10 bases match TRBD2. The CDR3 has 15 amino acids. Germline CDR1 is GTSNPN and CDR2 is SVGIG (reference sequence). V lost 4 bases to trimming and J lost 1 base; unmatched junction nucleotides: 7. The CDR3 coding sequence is TGTGCCTGGACCAGAGCGGGAGGGCCTTCCTACGAGCAGTACTTC. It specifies CAWTRAGGPSYEQYF. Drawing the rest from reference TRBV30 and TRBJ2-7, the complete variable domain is SQTIHQWPATLVQPVGSPLSLECTVEGTSNPNLYWYRQAAGRGLQLLFYSVGIGQISSEVPQNLSASRPQDRQFILSSKKLLLSDSGFYLCAWTRAGGPSYEQYFGPGTRLTVT.

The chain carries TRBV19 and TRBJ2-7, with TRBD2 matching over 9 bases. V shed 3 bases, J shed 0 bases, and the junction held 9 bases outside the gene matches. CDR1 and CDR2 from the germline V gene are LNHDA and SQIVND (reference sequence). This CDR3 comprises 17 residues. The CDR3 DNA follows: TGTGCCAGTAGTATCCACGCCTCTAGCGGGAACTCCTACGAGCAGTACTTC. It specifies CASSIHASSGNSYEQYF.

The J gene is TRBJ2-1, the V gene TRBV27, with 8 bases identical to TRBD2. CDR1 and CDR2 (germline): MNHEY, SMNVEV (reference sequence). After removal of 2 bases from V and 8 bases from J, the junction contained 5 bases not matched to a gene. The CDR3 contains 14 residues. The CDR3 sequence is CASSLAGGYDEQFF. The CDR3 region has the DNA TGTGCCAGCAGTTTAGCGGGAGGTTACGATGAGCAGTTCTTC.

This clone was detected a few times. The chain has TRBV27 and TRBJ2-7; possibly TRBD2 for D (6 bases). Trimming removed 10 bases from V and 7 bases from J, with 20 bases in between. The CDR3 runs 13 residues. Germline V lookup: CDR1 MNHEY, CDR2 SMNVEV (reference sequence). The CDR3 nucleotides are TGTGCCACCTCGACTTCCCTCGGGGGTGAGCAGTACTTC. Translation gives CATSTSLGGEQYF.

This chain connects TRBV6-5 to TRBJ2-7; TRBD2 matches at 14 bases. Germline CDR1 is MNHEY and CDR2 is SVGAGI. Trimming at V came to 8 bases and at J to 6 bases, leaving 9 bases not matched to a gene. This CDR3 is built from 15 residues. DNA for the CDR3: TGTGCCAGCCACGGGACTAGCGGGAGCTTCAGCGAGCAGTACTTC. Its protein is CASHGTSGSFSEQYF.

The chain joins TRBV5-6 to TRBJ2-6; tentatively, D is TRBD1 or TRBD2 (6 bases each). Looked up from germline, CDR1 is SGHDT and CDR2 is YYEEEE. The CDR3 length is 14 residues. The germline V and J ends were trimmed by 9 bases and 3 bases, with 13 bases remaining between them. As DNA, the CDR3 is TGTGCCACCCGAAGGGGGGATGGGGCCAACGTCCTGACTTTC. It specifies CATRRGDGANVLTF.

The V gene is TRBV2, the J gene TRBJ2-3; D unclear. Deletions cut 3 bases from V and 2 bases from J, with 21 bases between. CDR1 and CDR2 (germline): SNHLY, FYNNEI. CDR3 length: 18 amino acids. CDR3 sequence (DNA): TGTGCCAGCAGTGACCCCCTTTCTCCTAATACTTTCACAGATACGCAGTATTTT. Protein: CASSDPLSPNTFTDTQYF. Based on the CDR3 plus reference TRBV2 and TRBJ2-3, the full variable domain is EPEVTQTPSHQVTQMGQEVILRCVPISNHLYFYWYRQILGQKVEFLVSFYNNEISEKSEIFDDQFSVERPDGSNFTLKIRSTKLEDSAMYFCASSDPLSPNTFTDTQYFGPGTRLTVL.

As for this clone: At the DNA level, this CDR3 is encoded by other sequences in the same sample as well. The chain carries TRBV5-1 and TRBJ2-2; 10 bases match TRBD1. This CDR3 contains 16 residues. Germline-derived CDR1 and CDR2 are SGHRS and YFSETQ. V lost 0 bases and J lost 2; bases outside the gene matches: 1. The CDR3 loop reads CASSLGQGANTGELFF. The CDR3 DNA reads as TGCGCCAGCAGCTTGGGACAGGGGGCTAACACCGGGGAGCTGTTTTTT.

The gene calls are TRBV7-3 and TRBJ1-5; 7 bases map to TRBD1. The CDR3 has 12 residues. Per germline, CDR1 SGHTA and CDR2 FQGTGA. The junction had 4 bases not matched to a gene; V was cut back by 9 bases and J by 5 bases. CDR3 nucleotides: TGTGCCAGAACAGGGGCCCATCAGCCCCAGCATTTT. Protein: CARTGAHQPQHF.

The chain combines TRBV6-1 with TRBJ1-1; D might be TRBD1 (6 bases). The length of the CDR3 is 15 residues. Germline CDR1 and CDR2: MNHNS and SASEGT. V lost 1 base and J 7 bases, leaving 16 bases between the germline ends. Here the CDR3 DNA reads TGTGCCAGCAGTGAAGTGCGGGGGGCAGCCCTTGAAGCTTTCTTT. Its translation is CASSEVRGAALEAFF.

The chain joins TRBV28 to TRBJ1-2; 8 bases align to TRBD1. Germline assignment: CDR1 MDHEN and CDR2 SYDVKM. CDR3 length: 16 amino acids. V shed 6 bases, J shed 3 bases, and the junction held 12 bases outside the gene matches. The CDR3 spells CASRRRGLFPDYGYTF. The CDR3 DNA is TGTGCCAGCAGACGCAGGGGGCTCTTCCCTGACTATGGCTACACCTTC.

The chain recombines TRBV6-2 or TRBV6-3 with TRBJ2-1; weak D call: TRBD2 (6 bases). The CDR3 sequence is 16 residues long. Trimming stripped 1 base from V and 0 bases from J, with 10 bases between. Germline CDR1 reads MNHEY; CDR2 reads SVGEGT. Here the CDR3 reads CASSYLGGSSYNEQFF. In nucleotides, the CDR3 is TGTGCCAGCAGTTACTTGGGGGGAAGCTCCTACAATGAGCAGTTCTTC.